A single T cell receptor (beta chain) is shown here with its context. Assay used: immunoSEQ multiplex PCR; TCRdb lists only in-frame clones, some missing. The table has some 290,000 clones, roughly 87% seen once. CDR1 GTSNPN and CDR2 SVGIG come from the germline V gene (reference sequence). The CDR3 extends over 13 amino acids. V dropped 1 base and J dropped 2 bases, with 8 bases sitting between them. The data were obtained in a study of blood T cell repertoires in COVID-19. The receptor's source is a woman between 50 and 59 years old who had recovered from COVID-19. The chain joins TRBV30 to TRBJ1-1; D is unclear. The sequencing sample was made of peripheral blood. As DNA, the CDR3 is TGTGCCTGGAGTGGGTCGGGAAACACTGAAGCTTTCTTT. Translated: CAWSGSGNTEAFF.